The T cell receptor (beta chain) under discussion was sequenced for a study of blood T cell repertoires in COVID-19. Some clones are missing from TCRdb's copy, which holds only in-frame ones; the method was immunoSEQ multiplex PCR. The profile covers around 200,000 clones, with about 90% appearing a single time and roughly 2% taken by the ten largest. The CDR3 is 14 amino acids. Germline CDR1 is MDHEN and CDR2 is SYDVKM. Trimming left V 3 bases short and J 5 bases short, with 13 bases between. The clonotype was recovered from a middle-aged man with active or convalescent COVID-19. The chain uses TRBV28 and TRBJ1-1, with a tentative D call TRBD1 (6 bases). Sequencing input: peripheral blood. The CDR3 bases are TGTGCCAGCAGTTTGGTTCAGGGGTGGACTGAAGCTTTCTTT. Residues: CASSLVQGWTEAFF.